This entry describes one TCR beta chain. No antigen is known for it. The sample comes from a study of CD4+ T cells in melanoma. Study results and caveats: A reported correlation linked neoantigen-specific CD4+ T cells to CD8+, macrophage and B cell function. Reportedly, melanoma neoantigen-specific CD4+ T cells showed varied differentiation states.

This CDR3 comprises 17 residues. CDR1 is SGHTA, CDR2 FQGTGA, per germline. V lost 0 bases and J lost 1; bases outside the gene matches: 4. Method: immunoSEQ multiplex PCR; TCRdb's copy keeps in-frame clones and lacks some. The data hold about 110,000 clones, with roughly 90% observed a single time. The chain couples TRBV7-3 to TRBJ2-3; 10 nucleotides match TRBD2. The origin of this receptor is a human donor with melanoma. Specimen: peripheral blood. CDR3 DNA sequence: TGTGCCAGCAGCTTAACGGGCAGCGGGGGGGGCACAGATACGCAGTATTTT. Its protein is CASSLTGSGGGTDTQYF.